Listed below are T cell receptor beta chains from one sample, sequenced in a study of blood T cells in healthy people across ages. TCRdb ran MiXCR on the 5' RACE reads and lists one entry per CDR3 protein. Seen here are some 670,000 distinct CDR3 sequences, 52% observed once, and the top ten hold approximately 12%. The sample taken for sequencing was blood. The source is a woman aged 80 or over in good health. CDR3s include the opening cysteine and the closing phenylalanine or tryptophan. A D gene is named only where the DNA matches it firmly. Size values are once, few and many counts, or a class for expanded clones, and some rows have none.

D gene,V gene,J gene,clone size,CDR3 protein,CDR3 DNA
TRBD1,TRBV6-5,TRBJ1-2,many,CASSSMQGALGYTF,TGTGCCAGCAGTTCTATGCAGGGGGCGCTTGGCTACACCTTC
NA,TRBV3-1,TRBJ1-1,few,CASSPSYREAEAFF,TGTGCCAGCAGCCCAAGCTACAGGGAGGCTGAAGCTTTCTTT
TRBD2,TRBV20-1,TRBJ2-3,many,CSAKPGLGGATQYF,TGCAGTGCTAAACCGGGACTAGGGGGAGCGACGCAGTATTTT
TRBD1,TRBV5-1,TRBJ1-1,few,CASSTHQGGTEAFF,TGCGCCAGCAGCACCCATCAGGGGGGCACTGAAGCTTTCTTT
TRBD2,TRBV29-1,TRBJ2-3,many,CSVEGGSRLTDTQYF,TGCAGCGTTGAGGGGGGGAGCAGGCTCACAGATACGCAGTATTTT
TRBD2,TRBV20-1,TRBJ2-7,many,CSARRRGGGPSEQYF,TGCAGTGCTAGACGCCGTGGGGGGGGACCTAGTGAGCAGTACTTC
TRBD1,TRBV12-3/TRBV12-4,TRBJ2-1,NA,CASRGTGASSCNEQFF,TGCGCCAGCAGGGGGACAGGGGCGAGCTCCTGCAATGAGCAGTTCTTC
TRBD2,TRBV5-1,TRBJ2-7,NA,CASSLAVASGGVRQYF,TGCGCCAGCAGCTTAGCAGTTGCTTCGGGGGGTGTGCGGCAGTACTTC
TRBD2,TRBV7-9,TRBJ2-1,many,CASSREGSSYNEQFF,TGTGCCAGCAGCAGGGAGGGGAGCTCCTACAATGAGCAGTTCTTC
NA,TRBV20-1,TRBJ2-1,NA,CSARLTGTNYNEQFF,TGCAGTGCCCGACTGACAGGTACGAACTACAATGAGCAGTTCTTC
TRBD1,TRBV28,TRBJ2-1,many,CASSLQGQGRYNEQFF,TGTGCCAGCAGTTTGCAGGGACAGGGGCGATACAATGAGCAGTTCTTC
TRBD1,TRBV15,TRBJ1-1,once,CATSRGGGWLETEAFF,TGTGCCACCAGCAGAGGAGGGGGCTGGCTAGAAACTGAAGCTTTCTTT
NA,TRBV2,TRBJ2-3,NA,CASSVLEGSSTDTQYF,TGTGCCAGCAGCGTTCTTGAAGGGTCTAGCACAGATACGCAGTATTTT
NA,TRBV12-3/TRBV12-4,TRBJ2-3,many,CASSPDSGMQYF,TGTGCCAGCAGTCCAGACTCGGGGATGCAGTATTTT
TRBD2,TRBV28,TRBJ2-6,once,CASSHQRGGANVLTF,TGTGCCAGCAGTCATCAGCGGGGAGGGGCCAACGTCCTGACTTTC
NA,TRBV25-1,TRBJ2-7,many,CASRESSYEQYF,TGTGCCAGCCGGGAAAGCTCCTACGAGCAGTACTTC
TRBD1,TRBV24-1,TRBJ2-1,NA,CATSDKTGSSYNEQFF,TGTGCCACCAGTGACAAGACAGGGAGCTCCTACAATGAGCAGTTCTTC
TRBD2,TRBV29-1,TRBJ2-5,many,CSVRHGSGMETQYF,TGCAGCGTTAGACACGGAAGCGGGATGGAGACCCAGTACTTC
NA,TRBV14,TRBJ1-2,few,CASTRELGSDYGYTF,TGTGCCAGCACCCGAGAGTTGGGGTCCGACTATGGCTACACCTTC
NA,TRBV10-3,TRBJ2-2,NA,CAIRPTGNTGELFF,TGTGCCATCAGGCCGACAGGGAACACCGGGGAGCTGTTTTTT
NA,TRBV29-1,TRBJ2-6,NA,CSVQPSGANVLTF,TGCAGCGTCCAGCCCTCTGGGGCCAACGTCCTGACTTTC
TRBD2,TRBV6-6,TRBJ2-5,many,CASSPPLLAGKETQYF,TGTGCCAGCAGCCCCCCTCTTCTAGCGGGGAAGGAGACCCAGTACTTC
TRBD1,TRBV5-1,TRBJ1-2,many,CASSFGGTVENYGYTF,TGCGCCAGCAGCTTCGGAGGGACAGTTGAGAACTATGGCTACACCTTC
NA,TRBV5-1,TRBJ1-4,NA,CASSPRLDVGAEKLFF,TGCGCCAGCAGCCCACGGCTCGATGTAGGGGCTGAAAAACTGTTTTTT
TRBD2,TRBV12-3/TRBV12-4,TRBJ2-1,NA,CATRGAGTYEQFF,TGTGCAACGCGCGGAGCGGGAACATATGAGCAGTTCTTC
TRBD1,TRBV27,TRBJ1-3,once,CASSLRQGVQLGNTIYF,TGTGCCAGCAGTTTACGACAGGGGGTCCAACTTGGAAACACCATATATTTT
NA,TRBV2,TRBJ2-7,many,CASSSSWAYEQYF,TGTGCCAGCAGCTCGTCTTGGGCCTACGAGCAGTACTTC
NA,TRBV6-5,TRBJ1-5,NA,CASSYMGNRPQHF,TGTGCCAGCAGCTACATGGGCAATCGGCCCCAGCATTTT
NA,TRBV20-1,TRBJ2-2,NA,CSARRAQANTGELFF,TGCAGTGCTAGAAGGGCGCAGGCGAACACCGGGGAGCTGTTTTTT
NA,TRBV29-1,TRBJ2-1,NA,CSVEADNEQFF,TGCAGCGTTGAAGCCGACAATGAGCAGTTCTTC
NA,TRBV15,TRBJ1-6,NA,CATSRDPSPLHF,TGTGCCACCAGCAGAGACCCTTCACCCCTCCACTTT